This T cell receptor (beta chain) derives from a study of blood T cell repertoires in COVID-19. The overall study: In each case, the material was cDNA or gDNA derived from T cells, B-cell-depleted T cells, or PBMCs.

The V gene end was trimmed by 3 bases and the J gene end by 6 bases; junction bases not matched to a gene: 13. CDR3 size: 17 residues. Looked up from germline, CDR1 is LGHDT and CDR2 is YNNKEL (reference sequence). Profiled with immunoSEQ multiplex PCR; TCRdb holds only in-frame clones, not every one. Found here are about 230,000 clones, 70% to 85% of them singletons; the top ten hold 2% to 2.5%. The rearrangement joins TRBV3-1 (or the pseudogene TRBV3-2) to TRBJ2-7; TRBD2 agrees at 11 bases. What was sequenced was peripheral blood. This receptor was taken from a man aged 35 to 55 who had recovered from COVID-19. The CDR3 nucleotides read TGTGCCAGCAGCCAGGGGATTAGCGGGGGGGCAAGCGGCGAGCAGTACTTC. This sequence encodes CASSQGISGGASGEQYF.